This passage covers 18 T cell receptor beta chains from one sample sequenced in a study of blood T cell repertoires in COVID-19. Sequenced by immunoSEQ multiplex PCR; TCRdb stores in-frame clones only, minus some. There are around 60,000 clones in the sample; about 88% occur only once, and 0.95% to 1.5% lies in the top ten. The sequenced material came from peripheral blood. Receptors were obtained from a man in his 60s with acute or convalescent COVID-19.

V gene TRBV28 combines with J gene TRBJ2-7, with D perhaps matching TRBD1 (5 bases). Germline lookup yields CDR1 MDHEN and CDR2 SYDVKM. V shed 6 bases and J shed 9 bases, with 24 bases lying between them. This CDR3 has 15 amino acids. The CDR3 DNA follows: TGTGCCAGCAGCAACCCCCGGGCAGGGAATGCCTGGCAGTACTTC. Translation: CASSNPRAGNAWQYF. The complete variable domain, with remaining parts taken from reference TRBV28 and TRBJ2-7, reads DVKVTQSSRYLVKRTGEKVFLECVQDMDHENMFWYRQDPGLGLRLIYFSYDVKMKEKGDIPEGYSVSREKKERFSLILESASTNQTSMYLCASSNPRAGNAWQYFGPGTRLTVT.

V and J are TRBV6-5 and TRBJ1-5, with 9 bases aligning to TRBD1. J was trimmed by 6 bases and V by 6 bases; bases with no gene match: 9. CDR1 MNHEY and CDR2 SVGAGI come from the germline V gene. CDR3 length: 15 amino acids. In DNA, the CDR3 is TGTGCCAGCAGGACAAACAGGGGGCAAGGTCAGCCCCAGCATTTT. Protein: CASRTNRGQGQPQHF.

The rearrangement joins TRBV19 to TRBJ1-2, with 8 bases lining up with TRBD1. The CDR3 runs to 14 residues. CDR1 LNHDA and CDR2 SQIVND come from the germline V gene (reference sequence). V dropped 5 bases and J dropped 4; count of bases not matched to a gene: 6. Here the CDR3 DNA reads TGTGCCAGTAGTTCCGGACAGGGAGGCTATGGCTACACCTTC. This sequence encodes CASSSGQGGYGYTF.

This clone appeared once. The DNA for the CDR3 is TGCGCCAGCAGCCAATTTTCCGGGAACCTGCGGGGCTACACCTTC. This encodes CASSQFSGNLRGYTF. The rearrangement links TRBV4-1 to TRBJ1-2; D is unclear. The CDR3 runs 15 residues. Trimming took 2 bases from V and 8 from J, leaving 18 bases between them. Germline V gene data show CDR1 as MGHRA and CDR2 as YSYEKL.

V usage is TRBV6-1 and J usage is TRBJ2-3; D remains ambiguous. Germline V CDR1 and CDR2: MNHNS, SASEGT. V lost 1 base to trimming and J lost 9 bases, with 5 bases between them. The length of the CDR3 is 11 residues. The CDR3 region has the DNA TGTGCCAGCAGTGAAGGGGCGACGCAGTATTTT. This gives the protein CASSEGATQYF.

The rearrangement links TRBV5-1 to TRBJ2-1; TRBD2 matches 7 bases. This CDR3 contains 16 residues. Germline V CDR1 and CDR2: SGHRS, YFSETQ. Trimming took 0 bases from V and 6 from J; bases not matched to a gene: 9. The CDR3 DNA sequence: TGCGCCAGCAGCTTGGATCTGGGACTAAAACCCAATGAGCAGTTCTTC. Protein product: CASSLDLGLKPNEQFF.

V is TRBV9 and J is TRBJ2-3; 10 nucleotides line up with TRBD2. CDR1 SGDLS and CDR2 YYNGEE come from the germline V gene. The CDR3 sequence is 20 residues long. V shed 0 bases, J shed 5 bases, and the junction held 18 bases outside the gene matches. CDR3 region: CASSVEASGGGVPKGDTQYF. The CDR3 region has the DNA TGTGCCAGCAGCGTAGAAGCTAGCGGGGGTGGGGTTCCAAAGGGAGATACGCAGTATTTT.

The table lists this clone with a count of one. The CDR3 sequence: CASSRGNTDTQYF. CDR3 DNA sequence: TGCGCCAGCAGCAGGGGAAACACAGATACGCAGTATTTT. V usage is TRBV5-1 and J usage is TRBJ2-3; tentative D call: TRBD1 (5 bases). Germline assignment: CDR1 SGHRS and CDR2 YFSETQ. The CDR3 covers 13 residues. V lost 4 bases and J lost 2, with 8 bases in between.

The chain carries TRBV9 and TRBJ1-4; 7 positions match TRBD1. Germline V gene sequence: CDR1 SGDLS, CDR2 YYNGEE. The CDR3 spans 14 residues. V lost 5 bases, J lost 7 bases, and 8 bases stayed unmatched. The CDR3 DNA sequence: TGTGCCAGCAGTCGGGGACAGCCTCGTGAAAAACTGTTTTTT. Amino acid sequence: CASSRGQPREKLFF.

The CDR3 sequence: CASSQQRVGREQYF. In nucleotides, the CDR3 is TGTGCCAGCAGTCAACAGAGGGTGGGTCGAGAGCAGTACTTC. The chain has TRBV11-2 and TRBJ2-7; the D gene is possibly TRBD2 (5 bases). CDR3 length: 14 residues. With 6 bases removed from V and 7 bases from J, the gap between germline ends came to 19 bases. Germline loops: CDR1 SGHAT, CDR2 FQNNGV.

The J gene is TRBJ2-7, the V gene TRBV29-1; possible D gene TRBD1, 7 bases. CDR3 length: 14 residues. Between the trimmed V and J ends, which lost 4 bases and 0 bases, there was a span of 13 bases. CDR1 SQVTM and CDR2 ANQGSEA come from the germline V gene. The CDR3 DNA follows: TGCAGCGTTGGGGAGGACAGGAGCTCCTACGAGCAGTACTTC. It yields the protein CSVGEDRSSYEQYF.

The chain employs TRBV25-1 and TRBJ1-3, with a tentative D call TRBD1 (5 bases). This CDR3 is 14 amino acids long. Germline lookup yields CDR1 MGHDK and CDR2 SYGVNS. V dropped 2 bases and J dropped 5 bases, with 10 bases sitting between them. CDR3 protein: CASSEPGNRNTIYF. The CDR3 DNA follows: TGTGCCAGCAGTGAACCAGGGAACAGAAACACCATATATTTT.

The rearrangement joins TRBV27 to TRBJ1-2; TRBD1 agrees at 8 bases. The CDR3 runs to 12 residues. The germline V gene encodes CDR1 MNHEY and CDR2 SMNVEV (reference sequence). V shed 9 bases, J shed 5 bases, and the junction held 5 bases outside the gene matches. CDR3 in amino acids: CASQGAGYGYTF. The CDR3 DNA sequence: TGTGCCAGTCAGGGGGCCGGGTATGGCTACACCTTC.

The chain employs TRBV20-1 and TRBJ2-3; D may be TRBD1 (6 bases). Germline values: CDR1 DFQATT, CDR2 SNEGSKA (reference sequence). This CDR3 has 13 residues. Trimming pared 3 bases from V and 2 bases from J, leaving 9 bases between. The CDR3 DNA reads as TGCAGTGCTAGTGGACAGCTCACAGATACGCAGTATTTT. This encodes CSASGQLTDTQYF.

The rearrangement links TRBV7-2 to TRBJ1-1; perhaps TRBD1 as D (5 bases). The V end was cut by 0 bases, the J end by 10 bases, with 12 bases between. CDR3 length: 13 amino acids. Germline-derived CDR1 and CDR2 are SGHTA and FQGNSA. The CDR3 protein is CASSLASGRTAFF. DNA for the CDR3: TGTGCCAGCAGCTTAGCATCAGGGAGGACAGCTTTCTTT.

This chain uses TRBV5-1 with TRBJ2-2; TRBD2 aligns across 10 bases. The CDR3 spans 17 residues. Germline V gene data show CDR1 as SGHRS and CDR2 as YFSETQ. Germline trimming cut 4 bases from V and 6 bases from J; bases unmatched to any gene: 12. The CDR3: CASSAQIAGGVPGELFF. CDR3 coding DNA: TGCGCCAGCAGCGCGCAAATAGCGGGGGGAGTTCCCGGGGAGCTGTTTTTT.

The genes are TRBV21-1 and TRBJ2-1; the D segment call TRBD1 is taken from the table without a DNA check. TRBV21-1 is a pseudogene segment. The CDR3 spans 18 residues. CDR3 loop: CASSNLDPHRVSYNEQFF. The CDR3 bases are TGTGCCAGCAGCAACCTAGACCCCCACAGGGTCTCCTACAATGAGCAGTTCTTC.

This chain joins TRBV7-2 and TRBJ1-2; no clear D gene. Germline-derived CDR1 and CDR2 are SGHTA and FQGNSA. Trimming cost V 5 bases and J 3 bases, with 16 bases left between them. This CDR3 is built from 15 residues. The CDR3 region is CASSRRSGVDYGYTF. DNA of the CDR3: TGTGCCAGCAGCCGGAGGTCGGGAGTGGACTATGGCTACACCTTC.